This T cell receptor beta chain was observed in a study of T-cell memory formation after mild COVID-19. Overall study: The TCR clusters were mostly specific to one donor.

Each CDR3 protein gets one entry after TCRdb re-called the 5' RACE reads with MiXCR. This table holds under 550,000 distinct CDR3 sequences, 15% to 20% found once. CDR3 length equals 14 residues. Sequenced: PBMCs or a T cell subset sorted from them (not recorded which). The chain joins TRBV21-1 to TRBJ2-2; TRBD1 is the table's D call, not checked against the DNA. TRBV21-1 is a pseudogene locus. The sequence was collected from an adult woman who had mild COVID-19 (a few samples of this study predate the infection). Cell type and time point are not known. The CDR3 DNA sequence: TGTGCCAGCCCCCGAGCAGGGGCGGCCGGGGAGCTGTTTTTT. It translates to CASPRAGAAGELFF.